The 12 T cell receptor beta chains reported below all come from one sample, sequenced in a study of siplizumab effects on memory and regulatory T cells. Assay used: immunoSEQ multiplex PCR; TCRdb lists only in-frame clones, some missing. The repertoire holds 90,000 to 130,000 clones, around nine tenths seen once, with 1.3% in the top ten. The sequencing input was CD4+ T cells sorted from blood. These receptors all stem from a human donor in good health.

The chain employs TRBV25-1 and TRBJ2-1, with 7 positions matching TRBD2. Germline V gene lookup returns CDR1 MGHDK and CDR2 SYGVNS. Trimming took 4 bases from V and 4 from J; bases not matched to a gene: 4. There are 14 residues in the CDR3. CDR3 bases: TGTGCCAGCAGTGGGGGAGGGGCTTACAATGAGCAGTTCTTC. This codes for CASSGGGAYNEQFF.

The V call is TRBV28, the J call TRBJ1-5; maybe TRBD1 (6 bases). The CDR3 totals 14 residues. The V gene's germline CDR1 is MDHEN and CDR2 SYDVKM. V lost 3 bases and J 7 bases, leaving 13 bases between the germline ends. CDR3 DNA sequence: TGTGCCAGCAGTTTTCGACAGGCCGGCCAGCCCCAGCATTTT. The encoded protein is CASSFRQAGQPQHF.

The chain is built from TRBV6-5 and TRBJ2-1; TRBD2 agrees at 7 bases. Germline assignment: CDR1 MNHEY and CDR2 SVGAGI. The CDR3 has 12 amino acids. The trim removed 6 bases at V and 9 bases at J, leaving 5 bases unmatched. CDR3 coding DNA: TGTGCCAGCAGCCCAGGGAGGGTTGAGCAGTTCTTC. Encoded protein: CASSPGRVEQFF.

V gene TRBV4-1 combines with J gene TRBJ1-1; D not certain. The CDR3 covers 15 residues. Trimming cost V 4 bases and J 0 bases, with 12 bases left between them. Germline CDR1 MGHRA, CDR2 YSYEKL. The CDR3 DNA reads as TGCGCCAGCAGCCTTTTGGTTAGACTGAACACTGAAGCTTTCTTT. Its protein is CASSLLVRLNTEAFF.

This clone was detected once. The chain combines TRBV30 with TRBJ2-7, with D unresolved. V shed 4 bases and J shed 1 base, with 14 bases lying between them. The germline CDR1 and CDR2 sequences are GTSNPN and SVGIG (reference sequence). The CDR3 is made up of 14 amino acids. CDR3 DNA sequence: TGTGCCTGGAACAGAAGACCCGAGTCCTACGAGCAGTACTTC. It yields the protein CAWNRRPESYEQYF.

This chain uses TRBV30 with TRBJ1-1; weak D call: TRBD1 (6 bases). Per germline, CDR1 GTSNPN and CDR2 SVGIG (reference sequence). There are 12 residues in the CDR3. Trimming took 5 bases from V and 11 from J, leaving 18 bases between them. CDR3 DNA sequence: TGTGCCTGGGATGGGGGGACACAGGACGCTTTCTTT. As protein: CAWDGGTQDAFF.

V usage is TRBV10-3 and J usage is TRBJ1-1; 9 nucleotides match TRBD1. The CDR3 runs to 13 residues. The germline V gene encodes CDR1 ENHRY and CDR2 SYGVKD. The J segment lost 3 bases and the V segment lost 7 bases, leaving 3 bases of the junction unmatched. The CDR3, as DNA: TGTGCCATCAATCGACAGGGGGACACTGAAGCTTTCTTT. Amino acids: CAINRQGDTEAFF.

The DNA of the CDR3 is TGCGCCAGCAGCTTCGGGAGTGAGAGCACAGATACGCAGTATTTT. Protein sequence: CASSFGSESTDTQYF. This rearrangement joins TRBV5-1 to TRBJ2-3; a possible D gene is TRBD2 (6 bases). Germline lookup yields CDR1 SGHRS and CDR2 YFSETQ. The germline V and J ends were trimmed by 2 bases and 0 bases, with 10 bases remaining between them. The CDR3 length is 15 residues.

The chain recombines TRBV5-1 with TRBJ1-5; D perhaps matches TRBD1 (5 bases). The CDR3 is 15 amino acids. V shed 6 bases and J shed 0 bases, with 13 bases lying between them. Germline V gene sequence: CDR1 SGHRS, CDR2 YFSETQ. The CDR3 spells CASKVTANSNQPQHF. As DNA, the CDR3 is TGCGCCAGCAAAGTGACAGCGAATAGCAATCAGCCCCAGCATTTT.

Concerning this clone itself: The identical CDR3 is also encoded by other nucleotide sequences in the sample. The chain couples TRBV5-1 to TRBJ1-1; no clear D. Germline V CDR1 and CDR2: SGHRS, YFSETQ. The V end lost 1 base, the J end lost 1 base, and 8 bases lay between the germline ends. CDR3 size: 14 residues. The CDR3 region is CASSLREGNTEAFF. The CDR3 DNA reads TGCGCCAGCAGCTTGAGGGAGGGGAACACTGAAGCTTTCTTT. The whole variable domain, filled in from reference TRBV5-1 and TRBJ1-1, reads KAGVTQTPRYLIKTRGQQVTLSCSPISGHRSVSWYQQTPGQGLQFLFEYFSETQRNKGNFPGRFSGRQFSNSRSEMNVSTLELGDSALYLCASSLREGNTEAFFGQGTRLTVV.

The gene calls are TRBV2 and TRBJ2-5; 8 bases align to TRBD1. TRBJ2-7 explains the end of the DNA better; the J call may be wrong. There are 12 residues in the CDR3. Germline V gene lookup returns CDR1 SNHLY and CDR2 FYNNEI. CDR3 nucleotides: TGTGCCAGCGACAGGGGAAATTACGAGCAGTACTTC. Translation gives CASDRGNYEQYF.

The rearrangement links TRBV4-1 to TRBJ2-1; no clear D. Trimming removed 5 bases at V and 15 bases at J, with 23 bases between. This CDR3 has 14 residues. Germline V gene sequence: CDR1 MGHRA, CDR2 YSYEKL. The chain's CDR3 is CASSNPPRTRRMFF. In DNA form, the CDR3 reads TGCGCCAGCAGCAACCCCCCTCGGACCCGGCGGATGTTCTTC.